The sequence of this T cell receptor beta chain was determined in a study of CD8 T cells in ankylosing spondylitis. This clonotype was seen repeatedly, ten times or more. Its antigen remains unknown. The CDR3 sequence is 15 residues long. Germline CDR1 reads SGDLS; CDR2 reads YYNGEE. Unmatched junction bases numbered 7, after V lost 4 bases and J lost 3 bases. Study conclusions and caveats: As reported, disease-linked clones showed significant enrichment in matched ankylosing spondylitis synovial fluid.

Making the TCR beta libraries involved quantitative 5'-RACE with molecular barcodes. TCRdb independently ran MiXCR on the 5' RACE reads; one entry per CDR3 protein. The data hold 150,000 to 200,000 distinct CDR3 sequences, with over 10% observed a single time. Sequenced material: blood, either unsorted or a sorted T cell fraction (not recorded which). This clonotype originated in a female donor with ankylosing spondylitis or in good health (not recorded which). The chain links TRBV9 to TRBJ2-1; 7 bases agree with TRBD2. DNA for the CDR3: TGTGCCAGCAGCTTGACCGGGACTAACTACAATGAGCAGTTCTTC. Amino acid sequence: CASSLTGTNYNEQFF. Full variable domain (outside the CDR3, taken from reference TRBV9 and TRBJ2-1): DSGVTQTPKHLITATGQRVTLRCSPRSGDLSVYWYQQSLDQGLQFLIQYYNGEERAKGNILERFSAQQFPDLHSELNLSSLELGDSALYFCASSLTGTNYNEQFFGPGTRLTVL.